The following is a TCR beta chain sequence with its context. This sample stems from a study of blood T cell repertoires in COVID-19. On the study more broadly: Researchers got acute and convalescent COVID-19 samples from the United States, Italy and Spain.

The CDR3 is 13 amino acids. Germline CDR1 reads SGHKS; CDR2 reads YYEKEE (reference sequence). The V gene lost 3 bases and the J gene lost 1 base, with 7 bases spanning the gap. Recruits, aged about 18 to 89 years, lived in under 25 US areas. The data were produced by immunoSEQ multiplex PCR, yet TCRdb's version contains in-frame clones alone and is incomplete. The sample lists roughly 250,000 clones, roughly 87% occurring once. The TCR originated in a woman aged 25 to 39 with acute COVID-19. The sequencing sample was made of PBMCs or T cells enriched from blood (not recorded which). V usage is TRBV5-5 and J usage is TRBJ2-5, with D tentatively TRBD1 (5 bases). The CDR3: CASSWGSQETQYF. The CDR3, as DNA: TGTGCCAGCAGCTGGGGCTCCCAAGAGACCCAGTACTTC.